This entry features one TCR beta chain sequence. Germline CDR1 is ENHRY and CDR2 is SYGVKD. The length of the CDR3 is 16 residues. V was trimmed by 3 bases and J by 6 bases, leaving 15 bases between them. The data originate from a study of shared clonotypes between healthy human individuals. The method was immunoSEQ multiplex PCR; TCRdb's version includes in-frame clones alone and lacks a portion of them. Found here are approximately 340,000 clones, 73% of them singletons; the top ten hold about 10%. This chain joins TRBV10-3 and TRBJ2-6; D unclear. The specimen was memory CD4+ T cells sorted from blood. Subset here: CD45RA-negative fraction. This receptor was identified in a man aged 25-45 years in good health. The CDR3 region is CAISDLGGSEANVLTF. Written as DNA, the CDR3 is TGTGCCATCAGTGACCTAGGTGGGTCAGAGGCCAACGTCCTGACTTTC.